These T cell receptor beta chains were read from a single sample in a study of OX40 agonist ivuxolimab in advanced cancers. Clones were read by immunoSEQ multiplex PCR, and TCRdb kept only the in-frame ones, dropping some. The table includes roughly 100,000 clones, about 85% detected once. Sample: CD4+ or CD8+ T cells sorted from blood, taken in a trial of the OX40 agonist ivuxolimab. The receptors shown here come from an adult with an advanced solid tumor such as melanoma, head and neck, liver or kidney cancer. Each CDR3 is given with its conserved first and last residue. Fields, in order: D gene, clone size, V gene, J gene, CDR3 DNA, CDR3 protein. D genes are given only for firm matches. Not every row has a clone size; where given, it reads once, few, many or a size class.

>NA|NA|TRBV11-2|TRBJ2-7
TGTGCCAGCAGCACTCAACGACTAAACGAGCAGTACTTC
CASSTQRLNEQYF
>NA|NA|TRBV6-5|TRBJ2-7
TGTGCCAGCGGCCTGAAAGCAGGGAACGAGCAGTACTTC
CASGLKAGNEQYF
>TRBD2|NA|TRBV28|TRBJ2-5
TGTGCCAGCAGCTCACTTCGCGGACTAGCGGGAGAGTTGGGAGAGACCCAGTACTTC
CASSSLRGLAGELGETQYF
>TRBD1|NA|TRBV2|TRBJ2-3
TGTGCCAGCAGTGAACGGACAGGGGAAGATACGCAGTATTTT
CASSERTGEDTQYF
>NA|NA|TRBV6-1|TRBJ2-3
TGTGCCAGCAGTCTAGCCTCTTATAGCACAGATACGCAGTATTTT
CASSLASYSTDTQYF
>NA|few|TRBV7-9|TRBJ2-2
TGTGCCAGCAGCGCACTGAGGGAGGCCGGGGAGCTGTTTTTT
CASSALREAGELFF
>NA|few|TRBV7-2|TRBJ2-1
TGTGCCAGCAGGCGAGCCAATGAGCAGTTCTTC
CASRRANEQFF
>NA|once|TRBV5-4|TRBJ1-3
TGTGCCAGCAGCTTGGGGCTTACGGGTGGAAACACCATATATTTT
CASSLGLTGGNTIYF
>NA|NA|TRBV19|TRBJ1-4
TGTGCCAGTAGTATGGGGGGAATGGCTAATGAAAAACTGTTTTTT
CASSMGGMANEKLFF
>NA|few|TRBV7-9|TRBJ1-2
TGTGCCAGCAGCATCGTAGGGCAGAGCTCCGACTATGGCTACACCTTC
CASSIVGQSSDYGYTF
>TRBD2|few|TRBV29-1|TRBJ2-3
TGCCTTGTGGGTCCACATCGGGGGGCAGATACGCAGTATTTT
CLVGPHRGADTQYF
>TRBD2|once|TRBV7-9|TRBJ2-7
TGTGCCAGCAGCGAGGCGGTGAGCGGGAACCTCTACGAGCAGTACTTC
CASSEAVSGNLYEQYF
>NA|NA|TRBV11-3|TRBJ2-5
TGTGCCAGCAGCCCCCATGGCGAGGAGACCCAGTACTTC
CASSPHGEETQYF
>NA|NA|TRBV18|TRBJ1-2
TGTGCCAGCTCACCACTGGGTTTTCTAGGCTATGGCTACACCTTC
CASSPLGFLGYGYTF
>NA|NA|TRBV5-1|TRBJ2-7
TGCGCCAGCAGCTTGGCAGGGAGCTCCTACGAGCAGTACTTC
CASSLAGSSYEQYF
>NA|NA|TRBV11-2|TRBJ2-7
TGTGCCAGCAGCTTAGGCAGGGGCCTCCCCTACGAGCAGTACTTC
CASSLGRGLPYEQYF
>TRBD2|NA|TRBV11-3|TRBJ2-7
TGTGCCAGCAGCTTTAGCGGGATTTACGAGCAGTACTTC
CASSFSGIYEQYF
>NA|NA|TRBV5-1|TRBJ2-5
TGCGCCAGCAGCTTGGAGACTGGTCCGGGGGAGACCCAGTACTTC
CASSLETGPGETQYF
>TRBD1|NA|TRBV27|TRBJ2-7
TGTGCCAGCAGCCTCGGGACAGGGGAGAACGAGCAGTACTTC
CASSLGTGENEQYF
>TRBD2|NA|TRBV9|TRBJ2-1
TGTGCCAGCAACCAGCGGGGTAACAATGAGCAGTTCTTC
CASNQRGNNEQFF
>NA|NA|TRBV10-3|TRBJ1-2
TGTGCCGTCCGCCCAAAGGGGGAGTATGGCTACACCTTC
CAVRPKGEYGYTF
>NA|NA|TRBV2|TRBJ2-5
TGTGCCAGCAGTCCAATAGAGACCCAGTACTTC
CASSPIETQYF
>NA|NA|TRBV7-8|TRBJ2-5
TGTGCCAGCAGCTTGTGGGGTGCCCAAGAGACCCAGTACTTC
CASSLWGAQETQYF
>TRBD2|NA|TRBV29-1|TRBJ2-1
TGCAGCGTTGCAACCGGGACTAGCTTTCCCACCAATGAGCAGTTCTTC
CSVATGTSFPTNEQFF
>NA|NA|TRBV7-9|TRBJ1-5
TGTGCCAGCAGCTTATCAGGGTTACATCAGCCCCAGCATTTT
CASSLSGLHQPQHF
>NA|NA|TRBV7-9|TRBJ2-7
TGTGCCAGCAGCTCCAAAACTAGCTACGAGCAGTACTTC
CASSSKTSYEQYF
>NA|NA|TRBV2|TRBJ2-3
TGTGCCAGCAGTGAAGGCCGTTTCAGCACAGATACGCAGTATTTT
CASSEGRFSTDTQYF
>NA|NA|TRBV5-4|TRBJ1-2
TGTGCCAGCAGCTTAGAGGTTGGGAGCGCTAACTATGGCTACACCTTC
CASSLEVGSANYGYTF
>NA|NA|TRBV4-1|TRBJ2-7
TGCGCCAGCAGCCAAGATCTACGGACCTACGAGCAGTACTTC
CASSQDLRTYEQYF
>NA|NA|TRBV28|TRBJ2-5
TGTGCCAGCAGTTTTGGGCTCTCCGTTGGGGGCCAAGAGACCCAGTACTTC
CASSFGLSVGGQETQYF
>TRBD2|NA|TRBV7-2|TRBJ2-1
TGTGCCAGCAGCTTACATCCGGGACTAGCGGGACCTAATGAGCAGTTCTTC
CASSLHPGLAGPNEQFF
>TRBD2|NA|TRBV19|TRBJ2-5
TGTGCCAGTAGTATCAGAAAGGGACTAGGGGAGACCCAGTACTTC
CASSIRKGLGETQYF
>NA|NA|TRBV27|TRBJ2-2
TGTGCCAGCAGCCCCAGGGACTGGACAGGATCCGGGGAGCTGTTTTTT
CASSPRDWTGSGELFF
>NA|NA|TRBV21-1|TRBJ2-5
TGTGCCAGCAATCACCTCCCCAGGGCCCCAGAGACCCAGTACTTC
CASNHLPRAPETQYF
>NA|once|TRBV4-1|TRBJ2-7
TGCGCCAGCAGCCAGGGTTCTAGCGCCACCTACGAGCAGTACTTC
CASSQGSSATYEQYF
>TRBD1|NA|TRBV7-2|TRBJ1-3
TGTGCCAGCAGCTTAGGTCAGGGGGCGGCTGGAAACACCATATATTTT
CASSLGQGAAGNTIYF
>NA|once|TRBV5-6|TRBJ2-5
TGTGCCAGCACCATAGGGGACTCACGAGTGTACCAAGAGACCCAGTACTTC
CASTIGDSRVYQETQYF
>NA|NA|TRBV30|TRBJ1-2
TGTGCCTGGAGTGGTGGGCCTTATGGCTACACCTTC
CAWSGGPYGYTF
>NA|NA|TRBV30|TRBJ2-5
TGTGCCTGGAGTCAGTACAGGGCCCAAGAAGAGACCCAGTACTTC
CAWSQYRAQEETQYF
>TRBD1|once|TRBV30|TRBJ2-2
TGTGCCTGGATGACAGGGCAGTACACCGGGGAGCTGTTTTTT
CAWMTGQYTGELFF
>NA|NA|TRBV5-6|TRBJ2-7
TGTGCCAGCAGCGGAAGGAGGGGCGGACCCAGGTACTTC
CASSGRRGGPRYF
>TRBD1|NA|TRBV30|TRBJ2-3
TGTGCCTGGAGTGGAACAGGGGGCCGCACAGATACGCAGTATTTT
CAWSGTGGRTDTQYF
>NA|once|TRBV28|TRBJ2-7
TGTGCCAGCAGGGAGAACGTCGGGATTTACGAGCAGTACTTC
CASRENVGIYEQYF
>TRBD2|NA|TRBV19|TRBJ2-7
TGTGCCAGTACCCCTGCGCGACTAGCGCTCCATGAGCAGTACTTC
CASTPARLALHEQYF
>NA|NA|TRBV6-6|TRBJ2-1
TGTGCCAGCAGTTACGGGGGCGGCAATGAGCAGTTCTTC
CASSYGGGNEQFF
>NA|NA|TRBV7-2|TRBJ2-2
TGTGCCAGCTGTGAAGTGTACGGGAGAAGTGAGACCGGGGAGCTGTTTTTT
CASCEVYGRSETGELFF
>NA|NA|TRBV30|TRBJ2-5
TGTGCCTGGAGTGTAGGGGAGACCCAGTACTTC
CAWSVGETQYF
>TRBD1|NA|TRBV6-5|TRBJ1-2
TGTGCCAGCAGTTCCCTGGCGACAGGGCTTAACTATGGCTACACCTTC
CASSSLATGLNYGYTF
>NA|NA|TRBV28|TRBJ2-7
TGTGCCGGACAATCACAGGGTGGGGAACGGGGCGAGCAGTACTTC
CAGQSQGGERGEQYF
>NA|NA|TRBV7-2|TRBJ2-1
TGTGCCAGCAGCTTAGGAGATGAGCAGTTCTTC
CASSLGDEQFF
>NA|NA|TRBV14|TRBJ2-3
TGTGCCAGCAGCCAAAGGTCAGCAGATACGCAGTATTTT
CASSQRSADTQYF
>NA|NA|TRBV30|TRBJ2-7
TGTGCCTGGAGCGCCGAGGAAATTGGCGAGCAGTACTTC
CAWSAEEIGEQYF
>NA|NA|TRBV6-5|TRBJ2-2
TGTGCCAGCACCCCACGGGTTGGGACCGGGGAGCTGTTTTTT
CASTPRVGTGELFF
>TRBD1|once|TRBV6-5|TRBJ2-4
TGTGCCAGCAAACAGGGGGTTCGGAACATTCAGTACTTC
CASKQGVRNIQYF